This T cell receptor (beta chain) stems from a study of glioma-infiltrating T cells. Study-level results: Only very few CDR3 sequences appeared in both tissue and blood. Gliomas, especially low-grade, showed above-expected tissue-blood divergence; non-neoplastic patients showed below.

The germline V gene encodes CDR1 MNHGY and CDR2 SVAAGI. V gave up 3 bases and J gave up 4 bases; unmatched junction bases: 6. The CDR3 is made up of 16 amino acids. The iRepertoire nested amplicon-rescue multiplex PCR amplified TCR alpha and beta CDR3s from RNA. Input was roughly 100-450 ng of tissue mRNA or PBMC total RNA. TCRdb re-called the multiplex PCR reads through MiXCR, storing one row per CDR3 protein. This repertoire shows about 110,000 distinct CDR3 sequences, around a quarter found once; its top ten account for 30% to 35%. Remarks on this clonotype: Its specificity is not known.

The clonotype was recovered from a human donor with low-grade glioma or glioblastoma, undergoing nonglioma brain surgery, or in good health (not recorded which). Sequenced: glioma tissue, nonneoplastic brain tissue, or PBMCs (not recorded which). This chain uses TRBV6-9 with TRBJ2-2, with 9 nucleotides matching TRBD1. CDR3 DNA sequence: TGTGCCAGCAGTTACCAGGGACAGGGTGGCACCGGGGAGCTGTTTTTT. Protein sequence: CASSYQGQGGTGELFF.